The next 11 T cell receptor beta chains were all read from a single sample in a study of blood T cell repertoires in COVID-19. Sequencing used immunoSEQ multiplex PCR; TCRdb keeps in-frame clones, though not all of them. The sample lists about 39,000 clones, 81% seen once, with around 44% in the top ten. The specimen was peripheral blood. The receptor set was obtained from a human donor in a cohort sampled during active or convalescent COVID-19. The donor label of this sample is uncertain.

In DNA, the CDR3 is TGTGCCAGCAGCCGGGATATAGCTAATGAAAAACTGTTTTTT. Translating gives CASSRDIANEKLFF. The chain is built from TRBV5-6 and TRBJ1-4; no clear D. The germline CDR1 and CDR2 sequences are SGHDT and YYEEEE. With 4 bases removed from V and 3 bases from J, the gap between germline ends came to 10 bases. This CDR3 has 14 residues.

The CDR3 coding sequence is TGTGCCAGCAGTTTAAACCAGGTTATGAACACTGAAGCTTTCTTT. This sequence encodes CASSLNQVMNTEAFF. The V and J genes are TRBV27 and TRBJ1-1, with unresolved D. Per germline, CDR1 MNHEY and CDR2 SMNVEV (reference sequence). V was cut by 2 bases and J by 0 bases, with 10 bases left in between. The CDR3 extends over 15 amino acids.

This clone turned up a few times. The chain has TRBV6-2 or TRBV6-3 and TRBJ2-5; D may be TRBD2 (6 bases). The germline CDR1 and CDR2 sequences are MNHEY and SVGEGT. Trimming left V 5 bases short and J 4 bases short, with 17 bases between. The length of the CDR3 is 15 residues. DNA for the CDR3: TGTGCCAGCAGTCTCCGGGAGCCTCTAGGAGAGACCCAGTACTTC. Translation gives CASSLREPLGETQYF.

The CDR3 region is CASSLGVPGTGNEQFF. CDR3 DNA: TGTGCCAGCAGCTTAGGAGTCCCTGGGACAGGTAATGAGCAGTTCTTC. The chain has TRBV7-8 and TRBJ2-1; 8 bases are shared with TRBD1. Germline-derived CDR1 and CDR2 are SGHVS and FQNEAQ. V lost 1 base and J lost 7; bases outside the gene matches: 9. The CDR3 has 16 residues.

The V gene is TRBV19, the J gene TRBJ1-1, with no clear D. Germline V CDR1 and CDR2: LNHDA, SQIVND (reference sequence). The CDR3 sequence is 14 residues long. V dropped 3 bases and J dropped 9 bases, with 17 bases sitting between them. The DNA for the CDR3 is TGTGCCAGTAGTATCGCCCTGGAGGAGGGTAAAGCTTTCTTT. This codes for CASSIALEEGKAFF.

The chain combines TRBV29-1 with TRBJ2-1; 9 bases map to TRBD1. The CDR3 is made up of 13 amino acids. Trimming took 7 bases from V and 4 from J; bases not matched to a gene: 5. The germline V gene encodes CDR1 SQVTM and CDR2 ANQGSEA. The CDR3 reads CSGGTGPYNEQFF. The CDR3 DNA follows: TGCAGCGGGGGGACAGGGCCTTACAATGAGCAGTTCTTC.

The chain recombines TRBV6-2 or TRBV6-3 with TRBJ1-5, with a weak D call TRBD1 (5 bases). Germline-derived CDR1 and CDR2 are MNHEY and SVGEGT. The CDR3 is 17 amino acids. V lost 1 base, J lost 7 bases, and 20 bases lay in between. In DNA form, the CDR3 reads TGTGCCAGCAGTTACTTTTCGGGGGGGACCAGTGTGCAGCCCCAGCATTTT. Translated, it gives CASSYFSGGTSVQPQHF.

The CDR3 reads CASSQDPRGVWGETQYF. CDR3 DNA: TGCGCCAGCAGCCAAGATCCCCGGGGGGTATGGGGGGAGACCCAGTACTTC. The chain employs TRBV4-1 and TRBJ2-5; 7 nucleotides agree with TRBD2. J gave up 5 bases and V 0 bases, and 12 bases lay outside the gene matches. The germline V gene has CDR1 MGHRA and CDR2 YSYEKL. CDR3 length: 17 residues.

This clone showed up many times. The chain is built from TRBV30 and TRBJ1-6, with 7 bases fitting TRBD1. CDR3 size: 14 residues. The J segment lost 5 bases and the V segment lost 1 base, leaving 2 bases of the junction unmatched. CDR1 and CDR2 from the germline V gene are GTSNPN and SVGIG (reference sequence). The CDR3 sequence is CAWSAGQDNSPLHF. DNA for the CDR3: TGTGCCTGGAGTGCAGGACAGGATAATTCACCCCTCCACTTT.

The rearrangement links TRBV6-4 to TRBJ2-1, with 12 bases lining up with TRBD1. The V and J ends lost 6 bases and 6 bases, in that order; junction bases with no gene match: 3. The CDR3 is 14 residues long. Germline CDR1 and CDR2: MRHNA and SNTAGT. CDR3 protein: CASRPGQGANEQFF. The CDR3 region has the DNA TGTGCCAGCAGGCCGGGACAGGGGGCCAATGAGCAGTTCTTC.

The chain is built from TRBV7-9 and TRBJ2-1; 15 positions match TRBD2. V lost 5 bases, J lost 12 bases, and 5 bases stayed unmatched. The CDR3 is made up of 14 amino acids. CDR1 and CDR2 from the germline V gene are SEHNR and FQNEAQ (reference sequence). CDR3 bases: TGTGCCAGCAGCCTGGGACTAGCGGGAGGAGGGCAGTTCTTC. Translated: CASSLGLAGGGQFF.